The 16 T cell receptor beta chains reported below all come from one sample, sequenced in a study of blood T cells in healthy people across ages. The second PCR ran about 6 to 11 cycles with a sample-barcoded 5' primer and J-beta primers. TCRdb re-called the 5' RACE reads through MiXCR, storing one row per CDR3 protein. The table shows fewer than 900,000 distinct CDR3 sequences, with approximately 49% occurring only once. The specimen sequenced was blood. These receptors all come from a woman aged 60-75 years in good health.

Here the CDR3 DNA reads TGCAGTGCTAGATCGGGAAACACCATATATTTT. Protein: CSARSGNTIYF. The V call is TRBV20-1, the J call TRBJ1-3; no clear D gene. V was clipped by 2 bases and J by 4 bases, with 3 bases between them. Germline loops: CDR1 DFQATT, CDR2 SNEGSKA (reference sequence). The CDR3 covers 11 residues.

V gene TRBV5-1 combines with J gene TRBJ2-5; TRBD1 matches at 7 bases. V gave up 3 bases and J gave up 5 bases; unmatched junction bases: 7. This CDR3 comprises 14 residues. The germline CDR1 and CDR2 sequences are SGHRS and YFSETQ. The CDR3 loop reads CASSSGQAAETQYF. CDR3 coding DNA: TGCGCCAGCAGCTCCGGACAGGCGGCTGAGACCCAGTACTTC.

As DNA, the CDR3 is TGTGCCAGCATTGGGGGGGACTCCTACGAGCAGTACTTC. It encodes CASIGGDSYEQYF. V and J are TRBV11-2 and TRBJ2-7; 7 positions agree with TRBD2. This CDR3 comprises 13 residues. Germline lookup yields CDR1 SGHAT and CDR2 FQNNGV. Unmatched junction bases numbered 3, after V lost 7 bases and J lost 0 bases.

The chain couples TRBV7-3 to TRBJ2-3; D not certain. Trimming took 1 base from V and 6 from J, leaving 11 bases between them. Germline V CDR1 and CDR2: SGHTA, FQGTGA. The CDR3 covers 14 residues. CDR3 in amino acids: CASSLMGGRDTQYF. Written as DNA, the CDR3 is TGTGCCAGCAGCTTAATGGGTGGGCGGGATACGCAGTATTTT.

This sequence joins TRBV12-3 or TRBV12-4 and TRBJ2-7; possible D gene TRBD1, 6 bases. The CDR3 extends over 15 amino acids. Trimming removed 7 bases from V and 7 bases from J, with 23 bases in between. The CDR3 DNA reads as TGTGCCAGCAAAAGACAGGTTTCCTCCTACAATGAGCAGTACTTC. Translation: CASKRQVSSYNEQYF.

V gene TRBV28 combines with J gene TRBJ2-1; the D gene is possibly TRBD2 (5 bases). This CDR3 has 12 amino acids. From germline, CDR1 is MDHEN and CDR2 SYDVKM. V was clipped by 4 bases and J by 8 bases, with 9 bases between them. Here the CDR3 reads CASSSAGYEQFF. Written as DNA, the CDR3 is TGTGCCAGCAGTTCCGCGGGCTATGAGCAGTTCTTC.

The V gene is TRBV9, the J gene TRBJ2-5; TRBD1 is a possible D gene (6 bases). The DNA end favors TRBJ2-7, so the J call may be wrong. Looked up from germline, CDR1 is SGDLS and CDR2 is YYNGEE. The CDR3 sequence is 14 residues long. The CDR3 loop is CASSTRDKGYEQYF. CDR3 sequence (DNA): TGTGCCAGCAGCACACGGGACAAGGGTTACGAGCAGTACTTC.

In regard to this clonotype: A much bigger clone sits one base away, suggesting this may be a read error. This chain links TRBV21-1 with TRBJ2-7. TRBV21-1 has pseudogene status. The CDR3 length is 12 residues. CDR3 nucleotides: TGTGCCAGCACCGTATCTATCTACGAGCAGTGCTTC. Its protein is CASTVSIYEQCF.

This clonotype was detected only a few times. This rearrangement joins TRBV20-1 to TRBJ2-1; the D gene is possibly TRBD2 (5 bases). V lost 6 bases to trimming and J lost 9 bases, with 18 bases between them. This CDR3 has 13 amino acids. CDR1 and CDR2 from the germline V gene are DFQATT and SNEGSKA (reference sequence). CDR3 loop: CSARDWRSGEQFF. CDR3 nucleotide sequence: TGCAGTGCCCGGGATTGGAGGTCAGGTGAGCAGTTCTTC.

This clonotype occurred a few times. This chain uses TRBV28 with TRBJ2-4; D is ambiguous. CDR3 length: 11 amino acids. Germline assignment: CDR1 MDHEN and CDR2 SYDVKM. With 4 bases removed from V and 6 bases from J, the gap between germline ends came to 4 bases. The CDR3 DNA follows: TGTGCCAGCAGTTCAAGAAACATTCAGTACTTC. It translates to CASSSRNIQYF.

This clonotype was seen at least ten times. The chain links TRBV2 to TRBJ2-3; 10 nucleotides line up with TRBD1. The CDR3 loop spans 14 amino acids. With V trimmed by 6 bases and J by 4 bases, 4 bases remained unmatched. The germline gives CDR1 SNHLY, CDR2 FYNNEI. The CDR3 DNA follows: TGTGCCAGCAGAGGACAGGGGGTCGCAGATACGCAGTATTTT. It encodes CASRGQGVADTQYF. Full variable domain (outside the CDR3, taken from reference TRBV2 and TRBJ2-3): EPEVTQTPSHQVTQMGQEVILRCVPISNHLYFYWYRQILGQKVEFLVSFYNNEISEKSEIFDDQFSVERPDGSNFTLKIRSTKLEDSAMYFCASRGQGVADTQYFGPGTRLTVL.

This clonotype has only a few counts. V usage is TRBV7-2 and J usage is TRBJ1-2, with a weak D call TRBD1 (5 bases). Trimming cost V 1 base and J 6 bases, with 12 bases left between them. The CDR3 loop spans 14 amino acids. Looked up from germline, CDR1 is SGHTA and CDR2 is FQGNSA. The CDR3 bases are TGTGCCAGCAGCTTAGTCGGGGGAGGGGATGGCTACACCTTC. Translated: CASSLVGGGDGYTF.

This clonotype has at least ten counts. The V call is TRBV9, the J call TRBJ1-6; 11 nucleotides align to TRBD1. CDR1 is SGDLS, CDR2 YYNGEE, per germline. The junction had 12 bases not matched to a gene; V was cut back by 4 bases and J by 9 bases. CDR3 length equals 17 residues. CDR3 protein: CASSSTRDRGYGSPLHF. The CDR3 coding sequence is TGTGCCAGCAGCTCAACACGGGACAGGGGGTACGGTTCACCCCTCCACTTT.

The table lists this clonotype with a count of one. The chain employs TRBV11-1 and TRBJ1-5; TRBD1 agrees at 10 bases. The V gene end was trimmed by 5 bases and the J gene end by 9 bases; junction bases not matched to a gene: 4. The CDR3 contains 13 residues. Germline lookup yields CDR1 SGHAT and CDR2 FQDESV (reference sequence). CDR3 nucleotide sequence: TGTGCCAGCAGCGTGGACAGGGGGTGGCCCCAGCATTTT. Translated, it gives CASSVDRGWPQHF. Full variable domain (remainder filled in from reference TRBV11-1 and TRBJ1-5): EAEVAQSPRYKITEKSQAVAFWCDPISGHATLYWYRQILGQGPELLVQFQDESVVDDSQLPKDRFSAERLKGVDSTLKIQPAELGDSAMYLCASSVDRGWPQHFGDGTRLSIL.

Comments on this clonotype: One end of the junction does not line up with germline, which may come from a read error. The chain carries TRBV29-1 and TRBJ2-3; TRBD2 matches at 8 bases. Germline V gives CDR1 SQVTM, CDR2 ANQGSEA. The length of the CDR3 is 17 residues. The CDR3, as DNA: TGCAGCGTTAAAGATACGGGGGGGAGTGAGGGCACAGATACGCAGTATTTT. Its translation is CSVKDTGGSEGTDTQYF.

This rearrangement joins TRBV5-1 to TRBJ1-1; D call uncertain. Trimming took off 0 bases at V and 1 base at J, with 7 bases between the two ends. In germline, CDR1 is SGHRS, CDR2 YFSETQ. This CDR3 has 14 amino acids. The CDR3 DNA reads as TGCGCCAGCAGCTTGGGCGATACGAACACTGAAGCTTTCTTT. Translation: CASSLGDTNTEAFF.